The source of this TCR beta chain is a study of OX40 agonist ivuxolimab in advanced cancers. About the research overall: Patient treatment consisted of intravenous ivuxolimab administration every 2 weeks at 0.01 to 10 mg/kg.

The table came from immunoSEQ multiplex PCR; TCRdb's copy has only in-frame clones and leaves some out. The top ten hold nearly 0.7% of the sample, which has around 50,000 clones, 80% to 90% seen once. Notes on the study in general: With doses of 0.1-3.0 mg/kg, partial responders showed among the lowest clonal expansion. It was also the case that some nonresponders had low normalized T-cell clonal expansion. On average, CD8+ T cells showed a greater number of expanded clones than CD4+.

On this clone itself: Its specificity is unknown.

V lost 4 bases to trimming and J lost 10 bases; unmatched junction nucleotides: 9. CDR3 length equals 14 residues. Per the germline V gene, CDR1 is SGHTA and CDR2 is FQGTGA. The specimen was CD4+ or CD8+ T cells sorted from blood, collected in a trial of the OX40 agonist ivuxolimab. The sequence was collected from an adult with an advanced solid tumor such as melanoma, head and neck, liver or kidney cancer. This chain joins TRBV7-3 and TRBJ2-1; 8 positions match TRBD2. CDR3 amino acids: CASSSGTRVGEQFF. Written as DNA, the CDR3 is TGTGCCAGCAGCTCCGGGACTAGGGTAGGGGAGCAGTTCTTC.